This TCR beta chain is from a study of vaccination effects on CD4 cells after COVID-19. Study overall: Post-vaccine specimens arrived a median 72 days past the second dose.

In the ViraFEST assay, antigen-specific CD4+ clonotypes were identified by expansion after peptide-pool stimulation. Following 10 days of culture, CD4+ T cells were isolated. Participants each got two BNT162b2 or mRNA-1273 vaccine doses. Around 2.2 million PBMC per well received approximately 10 IU/ml IL-2 and 9.5 to 10 ug/ml peptides in culture. Researchers swapped half the medium for IL-2 medium on both days 3 and 7. Turning to this clone: Antigen unknown.

Germline lookup yields CDR1 DFQATT and CDR2 SNEGSKA (reference sequence). The junction had 10 bases not matched to a gene; V was cut back by 3 bases and J by 7 bases. This CDR3 comprises 16 residues. Study observations and caveats: In healthy vaccinees, only 1 of 255 vaccine-induced clones cross-reacted with common cold coronaviruses.

The table came from immunoSEQ multiplex PCR; TCRdb's copy has only in-frame clones and leaves some out. The table shows fewer than 30,000 clones, with about four fifths occurring only once. The V gene is TRBV20-1, the J gene TRBJ2-1; TRBD1 aligns across 12 bases. The sequences come from CD4+ T cells from PBMCs cultured with HCoV-NL63 spike peptides, collected after COVID-19 vaccination. This receptor was taken from a human donor who received a COVID-19 vaccine. Some clones in this sample may be carry-over from other donors' samples. The chain's CDR3 is CSASGIPGQGANEQFF. CDR3 DNA sequence: TGCAGTGCTAGTGGAATTCCGGGACAGGGGGCGAATGAGCAGTTCTTC.